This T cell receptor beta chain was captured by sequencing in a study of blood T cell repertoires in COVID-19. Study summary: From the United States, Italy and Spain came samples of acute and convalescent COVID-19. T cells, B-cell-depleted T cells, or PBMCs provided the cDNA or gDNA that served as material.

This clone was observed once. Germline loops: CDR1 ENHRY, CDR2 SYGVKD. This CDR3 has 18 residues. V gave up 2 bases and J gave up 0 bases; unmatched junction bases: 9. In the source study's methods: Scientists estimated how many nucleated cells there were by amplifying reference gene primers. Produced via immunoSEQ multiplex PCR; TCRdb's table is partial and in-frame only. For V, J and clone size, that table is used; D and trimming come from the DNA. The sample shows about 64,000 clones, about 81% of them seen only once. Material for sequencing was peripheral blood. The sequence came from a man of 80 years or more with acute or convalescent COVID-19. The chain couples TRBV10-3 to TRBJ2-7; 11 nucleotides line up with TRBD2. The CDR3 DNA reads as TGTGCCATCAGTGAGGTGGCTCTAGCGGGGGGCTCCTCCTACGAGCAGTACTTC. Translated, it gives CAISEVALAGGSSYEQYF.